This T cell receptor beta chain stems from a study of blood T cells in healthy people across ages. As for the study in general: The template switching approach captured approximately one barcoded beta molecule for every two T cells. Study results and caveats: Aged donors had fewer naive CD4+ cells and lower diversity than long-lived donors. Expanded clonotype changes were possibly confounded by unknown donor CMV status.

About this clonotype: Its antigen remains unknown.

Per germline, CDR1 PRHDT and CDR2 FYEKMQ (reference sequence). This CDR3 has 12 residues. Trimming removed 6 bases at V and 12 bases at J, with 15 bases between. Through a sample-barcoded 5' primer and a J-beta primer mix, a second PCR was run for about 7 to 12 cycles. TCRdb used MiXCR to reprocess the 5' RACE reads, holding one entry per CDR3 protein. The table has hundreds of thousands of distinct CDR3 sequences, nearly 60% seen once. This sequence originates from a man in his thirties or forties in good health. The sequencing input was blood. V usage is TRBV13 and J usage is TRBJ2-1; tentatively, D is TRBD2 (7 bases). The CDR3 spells CASSQGGATQFF. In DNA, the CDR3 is TGTGCCAGCAGTCAAGGGGGGGCTACGCAGTTCTTC.